This T cell receptor (beta chain) appears in the sequencing data of a study of blood T cells in healthy people across ages. Turning to the study itself: Per every two T cells, about one barcoded beta molecule was captured by template switching.

Together with a sample-barcoded 5' primer, a J-beta primer mix was included in a second PCR lasting about 6 to 11 cycles. Any given sample supplied a minimum of 2.5 million CDR3-containing paired-end reads. TCRdb reanalysed the 5' RACE reads using MiXCR and keeps one entry per CDR3 protein. The sample has approximately 850,000 distinct CDR3 sequences; approximately 48% are singletons. CDR1 ENHRY and CDR2 SYGVKD come from the germline V gene. The germline V and J ends were trimmed by 6 bases and 2 bases, with 18 bases remaining between them. The CDR3 runs 16 residues. The V gene is TRBV10-3, the J gene TRBJ2-3; TRBD2 might be the D (5 bases). This receptor was taken from a man aged 55 to 70 in good health. Sequencing was carried out using blood. CDR3 residues: CAISSGRAPPTDTQYF. CDR3 in DNA: TGTGCCATCAGCTCGGGAAGAGCACCACCCACAGATACGCAGTATTTT.